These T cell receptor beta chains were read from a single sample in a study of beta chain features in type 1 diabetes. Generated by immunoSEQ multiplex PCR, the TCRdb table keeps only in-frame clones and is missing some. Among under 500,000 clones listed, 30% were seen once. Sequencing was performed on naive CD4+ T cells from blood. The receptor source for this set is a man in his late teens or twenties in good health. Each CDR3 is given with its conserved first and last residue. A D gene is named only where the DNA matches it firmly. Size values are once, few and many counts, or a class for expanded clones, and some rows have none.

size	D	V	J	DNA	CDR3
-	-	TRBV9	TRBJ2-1	TGTGCCAGTTCCGGGCGATTTCAGGGTTACAATGAGCAGTTCTTC	CASSGRFQGYNEQFF
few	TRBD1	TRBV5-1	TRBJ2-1	TGCGCCAGCAGCTTAGGGACAGGGTACAATGAGCAGTTCTTC	CASSLGTGYNEQFF
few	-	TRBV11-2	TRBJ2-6	TGTGCCAGCAGCTCACAGGGTTTCACTGGGGCCAACGTCCTGACTTTC	CASSSQGFTGANVLTF
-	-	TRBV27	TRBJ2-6	TGTGCCAGCAGTTTCTGGGTCTCTGGGGCCAACGTCCTGACTTTC	CASSFWVSGANVLTF
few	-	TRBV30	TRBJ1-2	TGTGCCTGGAGTCCCCAGGAAACTGGCTACACCTTC	CAWSPQETGYTF
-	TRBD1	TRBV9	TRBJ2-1	TGTGCCAGCAGTTTCGGACAGGGGAATGAGCAGTTCTTC	CASSFGQGNEQFF
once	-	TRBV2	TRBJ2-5	TGTGCCACCACTAGGTCAGGGAACCAAGAGACCCAGTACTTC	CATTRSGNQETQYF
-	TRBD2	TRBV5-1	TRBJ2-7	TGCGCCAGCAGCCTTCTAGCGGGAGAAACCTACGAGCAGTACTTC	CASSLLAGETYEQYF
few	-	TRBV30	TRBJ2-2	TGTGCCTGGAGTGGGTTCAACACCGGGGAGCTGTTTTTT	CAWSGFNTGELFF
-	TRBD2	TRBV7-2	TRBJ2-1	TGTGCCAGCAGTTTAATAGCGGGAGGGCCGGGGTATGAGCAGTTCTTC	CASSLIAGGPGYEQFF
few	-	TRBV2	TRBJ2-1	TGTGCCAGCAGTGAAGCAGCCTTCGGGCAGTTCTTC	CASSEAAFGQFF
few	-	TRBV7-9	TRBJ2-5	TGTGCCAGCAGCTTAGCCCTTTGGGAGACCCAGTACTTC	CASSLALWETQYF
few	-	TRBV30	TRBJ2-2	TGTGCCTGGAGCAGGGCGAACACCGGGGAGCTGTTTTTT	CAWSRANTGELFF
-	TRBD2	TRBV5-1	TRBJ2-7	TGCGCCAGCAGCTACCAGCGGGAGCGCTACGAGCAGTACTTC	CASSYQRERYEQYF
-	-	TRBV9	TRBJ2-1	TGTGCCAGCAGCGTAGCACACGCCTCGGATGAGCAGTTCTTC	CASSVAHASDEQFF
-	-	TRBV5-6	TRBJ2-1	TGTGCCAGCAGCCCTGACCCCTACAATGAGCAGTTCTTC	CASSPDPYNEQFF
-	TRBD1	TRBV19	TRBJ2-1	TGTGCCAGTAGTAACGGGCGACAGGGAAATGAGCAGTTCTTC	CASSNGRQGNEQFF
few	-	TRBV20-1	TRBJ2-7	TGCAGTGCTCGTGGACAGAACGAGCAGTACTTC	CSARGQNEQYF
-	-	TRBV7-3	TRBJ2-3	TGTGCCAGCAGCTTAGCTAGCTCGTCAGATACGCAGTATTTT	CASSLASSSDTQYF
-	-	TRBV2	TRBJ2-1	TGTGCCAGCAGTGCCTTAACAGGGATGACCTACAATGAGCAGTTCTTC	CASSALTGMTYNEQFF
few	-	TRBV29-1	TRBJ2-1	TGCAGCGTTGATCCCCTGAGTGACAACTCCTACAATGAGCAGTTCTTC	CSVDPLSDNSYNEQFF
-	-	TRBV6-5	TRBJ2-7	TGTGCCAGCAGTTACGGAGTCAGCACCTACGAGCAGTACTTC	CASSYGVSTYEQYF
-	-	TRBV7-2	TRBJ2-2	TGTGCCAGCAGCTTATTCCAGGCAGGGAACACCGGGGAGCTGTTTTTT	CASSLFQAGNTGELFF